The 13 T cell receptor beta chains below all came from one sample that was sequenced in a study of shared clonotypes between healthy human individuals. CD45RO-negative, CCR7-positively selected cells formed the naive CD8 fraction, excluding terminally differentiated effector memory CD45RA+ cells. Sequencing was performed with immunoSEQ multiplex PCR; in TCRdb, only in-frame clones are kept and a portion is missing. The sample has around 1.9 million clones; around 93% are singletons. The sample taken for sequencing was naive CD8+ T cells from PBMCs. Receptors originate from a man aged 18-30 years in good health. Some clones in this sample may be carry-over from other donors' samples.

This clone came up once. J is TRBJ2-1 and V is TRBV5-1, with 9 nucleotides matching TRBD2. The CDR3 contains 18 residues. Germline lookup yields CDR1 SGHRS and CDR2 YFSETQ. The V and J ends lost 0 bases and 0 bases, in that order; junction bases with no gene match: 7. The CDR3 sequence is CASSLGRLAASSYNEQFF. In nucleotides, the CDR3 is TGCGCCAGCAGCTTGGGACGACTAGCGGCAAGCTCCTACAATGAGCAGTTCTTC.

The V gene is TRBV14, the J gene TRBJ1-2, with no clear D. Germline CDR1 and CDR2: SGHDN and FVKESK. The CDR3 spans 16 residues. V was clipped by 0 bases and J by 4 bases, with 15 bases between them. The DNA for the CDR3 is TGTGCCAGCAGCCAAGATCTTGGGCCAATCCCCTATGGCTACACCTTC. Translating gives CASSQDLGPIPYGYTF.

The chain combines TRBV10-3 with TRBJ2-5; TRBD2 agrees at 9 bases. V shed 6 bases, J shed 5 bases, and the junction held 7 bases outside the gene matches. The CDR3 has 14 residues. Germline loops: CDR1 ENHRY, CDR2 SYGVKD. CDR3: CAIRGGTSRETQYF. In nucleotides, the CDR3 is TGTGCCATCAGGGGGGGGACTAGCCGGGAGACCCAGTACTTC.

V is TRBV7-9 and J is TRBJ2-1, with 8 nucleotides matching TRBD2. The CDR3 loop spans 17 amino acids. After removal of 4 bases from V and 9 bases from J, the junction contained 17 bases not matched to a gene. Germline V gene sequence: CDR1 SEHNR, CDR2 FQNEAQ (reference sequence). CDR3 loop: CASSSPSGPGGFPEQFF. CDR3 bases: TGTGCCAGCAGCTCCCCCTCCGGCCCGGGAGGGTTTCCTGAGCAGTTCTTC.

V is TRBV30 and J is TRBJ2-7, with D perhaps TRBD1 (6 bases). Germline assignment: CDR1 GTSNPN and CDR2 SVGIG (reference sequence). The CDR3 sequence is 16 residues long. V was trimmed by 3 bases and J by 3 bases, leaving 21 bases between them. The CDR3 protein is CAWSPIWDTLSYEQYF. The CDR3 coding sequence is TGTGCCTGGAGCCCAATCTGGGACACCCTCAGCTACGAGCAGTACTTC.

The chain is built from TRBV19 and TRBJ1-2; D may be TRBD1 (5 bases). V was clipped by 3 bases and J by 1 base, with 15 bases between them. Germline V gene sequence: CDR1 LNHDA, CDR2 SQIVND (reference sequence). The CDR3 spans 16 residues. The CDR3 here is CASSMGPTESNYGYTF. The CDR3 coding sequence is TGTGCCAGTAGTATGGGCCCGACAGAGAGTAACTATGGCTACACCTTC.

V is TRBV14 and J is TRBJ2-7, with D possibly matching TRBD2 (5 bases). The CDR3 covers 16 residues. V gave up 0 bases and J gave up 0 bases, with 12 bases separating them. Germline assignment: CDR1 SGHDN and CDR2 FVKESK. CDR3 protein: CASSQEMGALSYEQYF. Written as DNA, the CDR3 is TGTGCCAGCAGCCAAGAAATGGGAGCCCTCTCCTACGAGCAGTACTTC.

The chain combines TRBV27 with TRBJ2-7, with D perhaps matching TRBD1 (7 bases). The CDR3 length is 16 residues. Germline CDR1 and CDR2: MNHEY and SMNVEV (reference sequence). V lost 0 bases and J lost 3, with 15 bases in between. The CDR3, as DNA: TGTGCCAGCAGTTTATCCGGCGGGGACAGATACTACGAGCAGTACTTC. Translated, it gives CASSLSGGDRYYEQYF.

This clone was picked up one time. The chain joins TRBV27 to TRBJ2-1; 11 bases align to TRBD2. This CDR3 is built from 15 residues. Trimming took 6 bases from V and 6 from J; bases not matched to a gene: 7. CDR1 MNHEY and CDR2 SMNVEV come from the germline V gene (reference sequence). In DNA form, the CDR3 reads TGTGCCAGCAGACCGGGACTAGCGGTCACCAATGAGCAGTTCTTC. Translating gives CASRPGLAVTNEQFF.

The chain couples TRBV28 to TRBJ1-1, with D possibly matching TRBD1 (5 bases). The CDR3 extends over 15 amino acids. The germline gives CDR1 MDHEN, CDR2 SYDVKM. V was cut by 4 bases and J by 1 base, with 13 bases left in between. The CDR3 DNA is TGTGCCAGCAGTTACTTCAGGGCTAGGAACACTGAAGCTTTCTTT. It encodes CASSYFRARNTEAFF.

This chain uses TRBV4-1 with TRBJ2-5; 7 bases fit TRBD1. The CDR3 contains 15 residues. Trimming removed 4 bases from V and 2 bases from J; junction bases left unmatched: 7. Germline CDR1 is MGHRA and CDR2 is YSYEKL. Written as DNA, the CDR3 is TGCGCCAGCAGCCCCTTCACAGGGGAGCAAGAGACCCAGTACTTC. It translates to CASSPFTGEQETQYF.

V is TRBV4-3 and J is TRBJ2-1; TRBD2 matches 9 bases. J was trimmed by 7 bases and V by 5 bases; bases with no gene match: 3. The CDR3 extends over 13 amino acids. Looked up from germline, CDR1 is LGHNA and CDR2 is YSLEER. CDR3 loop: CASSGREGNEQFF. The CDR3 DNA follows: TGCGCCAGCAGCGGGCGGGAGGGAAATGAGCAGTTCTTC.

The rearrangement joins TRBV27 to TRBJ2-7; D is possibly TRBD2 (7 bases). The CDR3 length is 15 residues. Germline CDR1 and CDR2: MNHEY and SMNVEV (reference sequence). The germline V and J ends were trimmed by 0 bases and 4 bases, with 13 bases remaining between them. The CDR3, as DNA: TGTGCCAGCAGTTTATCCGAGGGGGGGTATTACGAGCAGTACTTC. Protein sequence: CASSLSEGGYYEQYF.